The 18 T cell receptor beta chains reported below all come from one sample, sequenced in a study of shared clonotypes between healthy human individuals. Here immunoSEQ multiplex PCR was the method, and the copy in TCRdb shows in-frame clones only, minus some. The data hold around 700,000 clones, with 55% to 75% observed a single time. The sample was memory CD4+ T cells sorted from blood. Indicated subset: CD45RA-negative fraction. Receptors originate from a woman aged 25 to 39 in good health.

The chain links TRBV5-1 to TRBJ1-1; D may be TRBD1 (6 bases). Trimming stripped 4 bases from V and 0 bases from J, with 13 bases between. Germline-derived CDR1 and CDR2 are SGHRS and YFSETQ. The CDR3 is made up of 15 amino acids. CDR3 coding DNA: TGCGCCAGCAGCCCCTCCGGGGGCTTGAACACTGAAGCTTTCTTT. Protein: CASSPSGGLNTEAFF.

The genes are TRBV28 and TRBJ1-5; 7 bases are a match to TRBD1. The CDR3 runs 14 residues. From germline, CDR1 is MDHEN and CDR2 SYDVKM. The V segment lost 3 bases and the J segment 6 bases; nucleotides outside the gene matches: 5. The CDR3 DNA reads as TGTGCCAGCAGTTTTGGACAGGAACGTCAGCCCCAGCATTTT. It encodes CASSFGQERQPQHF.

The chain couples TRBV28 to TRBJ2-3; no clear D gene. The V end was cut by 3 bases, the J end by 2 bases, with 15 bases between. The CDR3 totals 16 residues. Germline-derived CDR1 and CDR2 are MDHEN and SYDVKM. The CDR3 bases are TGTGCCAGCAGTTTCCCTGGGGTTGGGCCCACAGATACGCAGTATTTT. Translation gives CASSFPGVGPTDTQYF.

The V gene is TRBV18, the J gene TRBJ2-5; 7 nucleotides match TRBD1. This CDR3 is built from 13 residues. V was clipped by 6 bases and J by 3 bases; unmatched bases: 4. Germline values: CDR1 KGHSH, CDR2 LQKENI. The CDR3 loop is CASSRGGEETQYF. The CDR3 DNA sequence: TGTGCCAGCTCCCGAGGGGGCGAAGAGACCCAGTACTTC.

The chain combines TRBV27 with TRBJ1-1; TRBD1 matches at 8 bases. The CDR3 has 16 amino acids. Germline loops: CDR1 MNHEY, CDR2 SMNVEV (reference sequence). The V gene end was trimmed by 4 bases and the J gene end by 2 bases; junction bases not matched to a gene: 9. CDR3 loop: CASSSHKDRVNTEAFF. For the CDR3, the DNA is TGTGCCAGCAGTTCACATAAGGACAGGGTTAACACTGAAGCTTTCTTT.

As to this clone: In the same sample, other DNA sequences code for this CDR3. The chain carries TRBV10-3 and TRBJ1-5; D is unclear. V was pared by 3 bases and J by 2 bases, with 5 bases between. The CDR3 is 13 amino acids. The germline V gene encodes CDR1 ENHRY and CDR2 SYGVKD. In DNA, the CDR3 is TGTGCCATCAGTGAAGAGGGCAATCAGCCCCAGCATTTT. Its protein is CAISEEGNQPQHF.

This clone has just a few counts. This chain uses TRBV19 with TRBJ1-1; tentative D call: TRBD1 (5 bases). CDR1 and CDR2 from the germline V gene are LNHDA and SQIVND (reference sequence). This CDR3 has 13 residues. V dropped 10 bases and J dropped 7 bases, with 19 bases sitting between them. The CDR3 protein is CATMRGTADEAFF. DNA for the CDR3: TGTGCCACTATGAGGGGTACAGCAGATGAAGCTTTCTTT. Full variable domain (rest looked up from reference TRBV19 and TRBJ1-1): DGGITQSPKYLFRKEGQNVTLSCEQNLNHDAMYWYRQDPGQGLRLIYYSQIVNDFQKGDIAEGYSVSREKKESFPLTVTSAQKNPTAFYLCATMRGTADEAFFGQGTRLTVV.

The chain links TRBV10-2 to TRBJ2-2; 14 positions match TRBD2. Trimming removed 8 bases from V and 2 bases from J; junction bases left unmatched: 4. This CDR3 comprises 16 residues. CDR1 is WSHSY and CDR2 is SAAADI in the germline V gene. CDR3: CASPGTSGSNTGELFF. CDR3 bases: TGCGCCAGCCCGGGGACTAGCGGGAGTAACACCGGGGAGCTGTTTTTT.

DNA for the CDR3: TGCGCCAGCAGCTTGGGTATTGGGGGACCAACTGAAGCTTTCTTT. This encodes CASSLGIGGPTEAFF. The rearrangement links TRBV5-1 to TRBJ1-1, with D possibly TRBD1 on 5 matching bases. Germline CDR1 is SGHRS and CDR2 is YFSETQ. CDR3 length equals 15 residues. V lost 0 bases, J lost 5 bases, and 14 bases lay in between.

The chain employs TRBV29-1 and TRBJ2-1; 8 bases fit TRBD2. Per the germline V gene, CDR1 is SQVTM and CDR2 is ANQGSEA. This CDR3 has 14 amino acids. V gave up 7 bases and J gave up 3 bases; unmatched junction bases: 8. The CDR3 region is CSAAWLAGYNEQFF. The CDR3 nucleotides are TGCAGCGCGGCGTGGCTAGCGGGCTACAATGAGCAGTTCTTC.

Only a few counts were recorded for this clone. The chain combines TRBV6-1 with TRBJ1-5, with D tentatively TRBD1 (6 bases). The germline V gene has CDR1 MNHNS and CDR2 SASEGT. The CDR3 spans 15 residues. V gave up 5 bases and J gave up 7 bases, with 18 bases separating them. The CDR3 protein is CASSNQGGGLQPQHF. The CDR3 DNA reads as TGTGCCAGCAGTAACCAAGGGGGGGGGCTCCAGCCCCAGCATTTT.

Remarks on this clone: At the DNA level, this CDR3 is encoded by other sequences in the same sample as well. The V call is TRBV28, the J call TRBJ1-5; TRBD1 is a possible D gene (5 bases). This CDR3 comprises 14 residues. Trimming took 3 bases from V and 5 from J, leaving 11 bases between them. Germline loops: CDR1 MDHEN, CDR2 SYDVKM. CDR3 in DNA: TGTGCCAGCAGTTTGGGGGGGTCGTATCAGCCCCAGCATTTT. Protein sequence: CASSLGGSYQPQHF.

This clone was observed once. The rearrangement uses TRBV19 and TRBJ2-2; D might be TRBD2 (5 bases). This CDR3 comprises 17 residues. Looked up from germline, CDR1 is LNHDA and CDR2 is SQIVND (reference sequence). Between the trimmed V and J ends, which lost 3 bases and 2 bases, there was a span of 16 bases. CDR3: CASSIIGVTTNTGELFF. CDR3 bases: TGTGCCAGTAGTATTATTGGTGTGACTACTAACACCGGGGAGCTGTTTTTT.

The chain employs TRBV11-3 and TRBJ2-3; 9 nucleotides line up with TRBD1. This CDR3 region has 14 residues. Germline CDR1 and CDR2: SGHNT and YENEEA. The V gene end was trimmed by 5 bases and the J gene end by 2 bases; junction bases not matched to a gene: 2. This CDR3 reads CASSRDRATDTQYF. The CDR3 coding sequence is TGTGCCAGCAGCCGGGACAGGGCCACAGATACGCAGTATTTT. Variable domain in full (rest from reference TRBV11-3 and TRBJ2-3): EAGVVQSPRYKIIEKKQPVAFWCNPISGHNTLYWYLQNLGQGPELLIRYENEEAVDDSQLPKDRFSAERLKGVDSTLKIQPAELGDSAVYLCASSRDRATDTQYFGPGTRLTVL.

This chain uses TRBV6-1 with TRBJ2-1; 8 positions match TRBD2. Germline trimming cut 1 base from V and 4 bases from J; bases unmatched to any gene: 3. CDR1 is MNHNS and CDR2 is SASEGT in the germline V gene. The CDR3 sequence is 15 residues long. The CDR3 sequence: CASSEGSSGYNEQFF. DNA of the CDR3: TGTGCCAGCAGTGAAGGTTCTAGCGGGTACAATGAGCAGTTCTTC.

V is TRBV5-1 and J is TRBJ2-5; 10 bases agree with TRBD2. Germline V CDR1 and CDR2: SGHRS, YFSETQ. This CDR3 has 19 amino acids. V dropped 1 base and J dropped 1; count of bases not matched to a gene: 13. The CDR3 is CASSLNPLISGRTQETQYF. CDR3 coding DNA: TGCGCCAGCAGCTTGAACCCCCTTATTAGCGGGAGGACCCAAGAGACCCAGTACTTC. Full variable domain (outside the CDR3, taken from reference TRBV5-1 and TRBJ2-5): KAGVTQTPRYLIKTRGQQVTLSCSPISGHRSVSWYQQTPGQGLQFLFEYFSETQRNKGNFPGRFSGRQFSNSRSEMNVSTLELGDSALYLCASSLNPLISGRTQETQYFGPGTRLLVL.

The gene calls are TRBV5-6 and TRBJ2-5, with 9 bases that match TRBD1. The CDR3 is made up of 16 amino acids. Germline V gives CDR1 SGHDT, CDR2 YYEEEE. V shed 3 bases and J 3 bases; nucleotides not matched to a gene: 9. As DNA, the CDR3 is TGTGCCAGCAGCTGGAGGGACAGGGTTTTGAAAGAGACCCAGTACTTC. Protein product: CASSWRDRVLKETQYF.

The rearrangement uses TRBV19 and TRBJ2-6, with D possibly being TRBD1 (6 bases). Germline CDR1 and CDR2: LNHDA and SQIVND (reference sequence). CDR3 length: 19 residues. V was pared by 6 bases and J by 2 bases, with 23 bases between. The CDR3 loop reads CASSHKFKQGRTGANVLTF. CDR3 DNA: TGTGCCAGTAGCCACAAGTTTAAACAGGGACGAACTGGGGCCAACGTCCTGACTTTC.